This T cell receptor (beta chain) comes out of a study of T cells in Graves' hyperthyroidism and ophthalmopathy (dated by TCRdb to about 2019). Study-wide context: Peripheral blood was collected at initial diagnosis, before any treatment. To identify TCR V-J signatures that set the groups apart, the researchers used a discovery cohort of 100 patients, made up of about 44 with Graves' ophthalmopathy and 57 with stable Graves' hyperthyroidism. The paper reports TCR Vbeta CDR3 sequencing of roughly 140 peripheral blood samples: 40 to 45 ophthalmopathy, under 80 hyperthyroidism and approximately 17 progressor patients. After blood sampling, hyperthyroidism patients were treated with methimazole at a starting dose of 30 mg daily, and ophthalmopathy patients were treated with high-dose intravenous methylprednisolone. The 100 or so discovery patients were randomly split 7:3 into training and test sets. In addition, the study compared T-cell repertoires in thyroid tissue and in blood from six Graves' hyperthyroidism patients. Whether ophthalmopathy could be predicted prospectively was tested in an independent validation cohort made up of 18 to 20 hyperthyroidism patients plus 17 patients who later progressed to ophthalmopathy. Summary of the overall study and its limitations: Most expanded thyroid clonotypes (frequency above 0.001) were also found in blood, which suggests that blood repertoires may mirror thyroid immune responses. In validation, the model predicted progression to ophthalmopathy a median of 6.5 months before onset, with roughly 70% sensitivity and almost 75% specificity. No statistical method was used to fix the sample size in advance, and group allocation was not hidden from the investigators. Ophthalmopathy was separated from stable hyperthyroidism by a 13 V-J signature model, with around 90% sensitivity and roughly 81% specificity obtained in cross-validation and 80%/75% obtained in testing.

Graves' hyperthyroidism was defined as stable when no progression to ophthalmopathy occurred over 18 months of follow-up. Hyperthyroidism patients were newly diagnosed, had a disease duration of under 2 months, and were aged 18 to 65 years. Patients with uncontrolled infections, other autoimmune diseases, pregnancy or lactation were excluded. Clinical symptoms, serum thyroxine and TRAb, thyroid ultrasound, and orbital computed tomography formed the basis for the diagnoses. PBMCs were separated from roughly 10 ml of fresh peripheral blood using Ficoll-Paque density gradient centrifugation. Trizol reagent was used to extract total RNA, and RNA quality was then checked on an Agilent 2100 Bioanalyzer. Points on this clonotype: Its specific antigen is unknown. Per-nucleotide qualities are absent, and no much larger clonotype sits a single base away.

TCR beta CDR3 regions were amplified from RNA transcripts. For the first round of RT-PCR on the TCR CDR3, the HTBI primer set was used together with the Qiagen OneStep RT-PCR kit. The libraries were constructed in a second round of multiplex PCR and then size-selected and purified. Libraries were sequenced paired-end with 100 bp reads on an Illumina HiSeq2000. The authors' analysis ran thus. SOAPnuke was used to process the raw data, removing reads that contained adapters or uncalled bases, had a mean Phred below 15, or lacked an exact match to the constant primer or identifier. High-quality paired reads were merged using COPE v1.2.5, and each unique nucleotide sequence was defined as a clonotype. MiTCR v1.1 was used to align clonotypes to the IMGT TRBV, TRBD and TRBJ reference segments. The analysis included only V-J combinations with a frequency above 0.0001, which together covered more than 98% of the repertoires. The TCS score was defined as F50 (clonal expansion) divided by E x V (chaos), with BLOSUM62-based TCRdist calculated between CDR3 peptides within each V-J. Welch's t-statistics and random forest reduced around 520 V-J features to roughly 13, which were used in a naive Bayes classifier (R e1071). Thyroid-blood repertoire similarity was quantified with the Morisita-Horn index. The raw public data were reprocessed by TCRdb itself: fastp quality trimming at Q25, MiXCR clonotype calling, in-frame beta chains only. Every distinct CDR3 protein forms one entry, paired with its most common genes and DNA. The V and J calls reflect TCRdb's pipeline rather than the authors' work. The sample table contains hundreds of thousands of distinct CDR3 sequences; only one count was recorded for under 45% of them. Clones ranked in the top ten supply about a third of the sample.

The CDR3 measures 13 amino acids from cysteine to phenylalanine. Only the CDR3 part of the read is kept: 39 bases, read in frame from the first base. Per the germline V gene, ENHRY is the CDR1 and SYGVKD is the CDR2. Trimming removed 6 bases from V and 4 bases from J; the gene matches leave 5 bases unexplained. Input material: blood. This sequence originates from a woman between 40 and 50 years old with Graves' hyperthyroidism. The V and J segments used are TRBV10-3 and TRBJ1-2, with 7 bases matching TRBD1. CDR3 protein: CAIREQGIYGYTF. The DNA sequence is TGTGCCATCAGAGAACAGGGGATCTATGGCTACACCTTC.